Shown below are 24 T cell receptor beta chains from a single sample sequenced in a study of siplizumab effects on memory and regulatory T cells. Libraries were prepared by immunoSEQ multiplex PCR; TCRdb keeps only in-frame clonotypes and omits some of them. The table records tens of thousands of clones, roughly 89% of them present only once. The sample comprised CD8+ T cells sorted from blood. These receptors came from a human donor in good health.

The chain couples TRBV5-4 to TRBJ2-1, with 8 bases fitting TRBD2. There are 16 residues in the CDR3. Germline V lookup: CDR1 SGHNT, CDR2 YYREEE (reference sequence). Trimming cost V 4 bases and J 3 bases; bases outside gene matches: 9. DNA of the CDR3: TGTGCCAGCAGCCTCGAAGGCCTAGCGGGCTACAATGAGCAGTTCTTC. It codes for CASSLEGLAGYNEQFF. The full variable domain, in which reference TRBV5-4 and TRBJ2-1 provide the parts outside the CDR3, is ETGVTQSPTHLIKTRGQQVTLRCSSQSGHNTVSWYQQALGQGPQFIFQYYREEENGRGNFPPRFSGLQFPNYSSELNVNALELDDSALYLCASSLEGLAGYNEQFFGPGTRLTVL.

The V gene is TRBV5-1, the J gene TRBJ2-7, with TRBD2 identical over 11 bases. This CDR3 has 16 amino acids. The V and J ends lost 0 bases and 0 bases, in that order; junction bases with no gene match: 2. The germline CDR1 and CDR2 sequences are SGHRS and YFSETQ. The CDR3 reads CASSLGTSGYSYEQYF. The CDR3 region has the DNA TGCGCCAGCAGCTTGGGGACTAGCGGGTACTCCTACGAGCAGTACTTC.

Here the CDR3 DNA reads TGTGCCAGCAGCTTGTACATCGATAACACTGAAGCTTTCTTT. Translating gives CASSLYIDNTEAFF. The rearrangement uses TRBV5-6 and TRBJ1-1; no clear D gene. The germline gives CDR1 SGHDT, CDR2 YYEEEE. The CDR3 extends over 14 amino acids. Trimming took 1 base from V and 2 from J, leaving 9 bases between them.

The chain recombines TRBV11-3 with TRBJ2-3; 7 nucleotides agree with TRBD2. The J segment lost 6 bases and the V segment lost 5 bases, leaving 11 bases of the junction unmatched. CDR1 and CDR2 (germline): SGHNT, YENEEA. The CDR3 length is 15 residues. The CDR3 here is CASSRAGEGTDTQYF. CDR3 coding DNA: TGTGCCAGCAGCCGTGCGGGGGAAGGGACGGATACGCAGTATTTT.

The CDR3: CASSLGDRGSYEQYF. CDR3 sequence (DNA): TGCGCCAGCAGCCTAGGGGACAGGGGATCCTACGAGCAGTACTTC. This sequence joins TRBV4-1 and TRBJ2-7, with 10 bases that match TRBD1. V shed 4 bases and J 1 base; nucleotides not matched to a gene: 4. This CDR3 spans 15 amino acids. The germline V gene has CDR1 MGHRA and CDR2 YSYEKL.

This clone came up a few times. The chain recombines TRBV27 with TRBJ2-7; 8 bases fit TRBD1. The V segment lost 6 bases and the J segment 0 bases; nucleotides outside the gene matches: 4. The CDR3 loop spans 14 amino acids. From germline, CDR1 is MNHEY and CDR2 SMNVEV (reference sequence). CDR3 in amino acids: CASSRQGSSYEQYF. In nucleotides, the CDR3 is TGTGCCAGCAGCCGACAGGGGAGCTCCTACGAGCAGTACTTC.

This chain joins TRBV11-2 and TRBJ1-2, with D possibly matching TRBD1 (6 bases). Germline V gene sequence: CDR1 SGHAT, CDR2 FQNNGV. The CDR3 loop spans 13 amino acids. V gave up 3 bases and J gave up 7 bases, with 12 bases separating them. CDR3 DNA sequence: TGTGCCAGCAGCTTTTTATCGGGGGCTGGCTACACCTTC. It is translated as CASSFLSGAGYTF. Combining the CDR3 with reference TRBV11-2 and TRBJ1-2 gives the whole variable domain EAGVAQSPRYKIIEKRQSVAFWCNPISGHATLYWYQQILGQGPKLLIQFQNNGVVDDSQLPKDRFSAERLKGVDSTLKIQPAKLEDSAVYLCASSFLSGAGYTFGSGTRLTVV.

V gene TRBV29-1 combines with J gene TRBJ2-3; no reliable D call. Trimming took 3 bases from V and 3 from J, leaving 7 bases between them. In germline, CDR1 is SQVTM, CDR2 ANQGSEA. CDR3 length: 12 residues. The CDR3 spells CSVEIRTDTQYF. CDR3 nucleotide sequence: TGCAGCGTTGAGATTAGAACAGATACGCAGTATTTT.

This clone appeared a single time. The J gene is TRBJ1-1, the V gene TRBV7-8, with D maybe TRBD1 (5 bases). Trimming removed 1 base at V and 0 bases at J, with 6 bases between. CDR1 and CDR2 from the germline V gene are SGHVS and FQNEAQ. The CDR3 loop spans 14 amino acids. CDR3 sequence (DNA): TGTGCCAGCAGCTTAGGGGACTTGAACACTGAAGCTTTCTTT. It specifies CASSLGDLNTEAFF.

The rearrangement links TRBV27 to TRBJ2-7, with D possibly being TRBD2 (7 bases). Germline values: CDR1 MNHEY, CDR2 SMNVEV (reference sequence). Trimming removed 11 bases from V and 0 bases from J, with 14 bases in between. This CDR3 comprises 13 residues. The DNA for the CDR3 is TGTGCCTCGGGGCGGGGGCCCTCCTACGAGCAGTACTTC. Amino acids: CASGRGPSYEQYF.

J is TRBJ2-7 and V is TRBV12-5; D not resolved. Germline lookup yields CDR1 LGHNT and CDR2 FRNRAP. Trimming left V 0 bases short and J 0 bases short, with 9 bases between. CDR3 length: 15 residues. The CDR3 loop is CASGLVGHASYEQYF. CDR3 DNA: TGTGCTAGTGGTTTGGTAGGGCATGCCTCCTACGAGCAGTACTTC.

V and J are TRBV6-5 and TRBJ1-3; D may be TRBD1 (6 bases). Germline V gene data show CDR1 as MNHEY and CDR2 as SVGAGI. CDR3 size: 15 residues. V lost 7 bases and J lost 0, with 13 bases in between. For the CDR3, the DNA is TGTGCCAGCACAGACAGGCCAAGCTCTGGAAACACCATATATTTT. Protein: CASTDRPSSGNTIYF.

The gene calls are TRBV7-7 and TRBJ2-5; weak D call: TRBD1 (6 bases). The germline CDR1 and CDR2 sequences are SSHAT and FNYEAQ (reference sequence). V was trimmed by 5 bases and J by 5 bases, leaving 18 bases between them. This CDR3 spans 15 amino acids. The DNA for the CDR3 is TGTGCCAGCAGCCCCGAACCAGGGGATGGGGAGACCCAGTACTTC. Protein: CASSPEPGDGETQYF.

DNA for the CDR3: TGTGCCAGCTCGCTTTCGGGACTTCTCTCTTCCGAGCAGTACTTC. It yields the protein CASSLSGLLSSEQYF. The chain joins TRBV18 to TRBJ2-7; possibly TRBD2 for D (6 bases). CDR1 is KGHSH, CDR2 LQKENI, per germline. The CDR3 loop spans 15 amino acids. V lost 6 bases and J lost 6, with 21 bases in between.

V is TRBV18 and J is TRBJ2-3, with D tentatively TRBD1 (5 bases). This CDR3 comprises 15 residues. The germline gives CDR1 KGHSH, CDR2 LQKENI. V dropped 3 bases and J dropped 2 bases, with 12 bases sitting between them. CDR3 loop: CASSPPQGYTDTQYF. The CDR3 coding sequence is TGTGCCAGCTCACCCCCGCAGGGATACACAGATACGCAGTATTTT.

The rearrangement uses TRBV4-1 and TRBJ2-2; 8 bases fit TRBD1. This CDR3 region has 16 residues. The J segment lost 0 bases and the V segment lost 4 bases, leaving 4 bases of the junction unmatched. Germline V lookup: CDR1 MGHRA, CDR2 YSYEKL. CDR3 loop: CASSRQGLSNTGELFF. Written as DNA, the CDR3 is TGCGCCAGCAGCCGACAGGGGTTATCGAACACCGGGGAGCTGTTTTTT.

V gene TRBV5-1 combines with J gene TRBJ1-2, with D maybe TRBD1 (6 bases). The V gene lost 6 bases and the J gene lost 2 bases, with 14 bases spanning the gap. The length of the CDR3 is 14 residues. Germline V gene sequence: CDR1 SGHRS, CDR2 YFSETQ. This CDR3 is CASKPSRGNYGYTF. In DNA form, the CDR3 reads TGCGCCAGCAAGCCGTCAAGGGGGAACTATGGCTACACCTTC. Full variable domain (missing parts from reference TRBV5-1 and TRBJ1-2): KAGVTQTPRYLIKTRGQQVTLSCSPISGHRSVSWYQQTPGQGLQFLFEYFSETQRNKGNFPGRFSGRQFSNSRSEMNVSTLELGDSALYLCASKPSRGNYGYTFGSGTRLTVV.

This sequence joins TRBV7-9 and TRBJ2-1; 10 bases line up with TRBD1. CDR1 and CDR2 (germline): SEHNR, FQNEAQ (reference sequence). Trimming at V came to 5 bases and at J to 7 bases, leaving 5 bases not matched to a gene. The length of the CDR3 is 14 residues. CDR3 in amino acids: CASSRQGAQNEQFF. CDR3 DNA sequence: TGTGCCAGCAGCCGACAGGGGGCGCAGAATGAGCAGTTCTTC.

The rearrangement uses TRBV5-4 and TRBJ1-3, with a weak D call TRBD1 (6 bases). The V end lost 0 bases, the J end lost 0 bases, and 13 bases lay between the germline ends. The CDR3 sequence is 17 residues long. Germline assignment: CDR1 SGHNT and CDR2 YYREEE (reference sequence). Here the CDR3 reads CASSLVNRESSGNTIYF. The CDR3 DNA is TGTGCCAGCAGCTTGGTGAACAGGGAGAGCTCTGGAAACACCATATATTTT.

The chain carries TRBV27 and TRBJ1-2; 7 bases are shared with TRBD1. J gave up 4 bases and V 6 bases, and 11 bases lay outside the gene matches. There are 15 residues in the CDR3. Germline CDR1 and CDR2: MNHEY and SMNVEV (reference sequence). Here the CDR3 reads CASRPLQTGPYGYTF. The CDR3 nucleotides are TGTGCCAGCAGACCCCTCCAGACAGGGCCCTATGGCTACACCTTC.

The gene calls are TRBV5-4 and TRBJ2-3; D remains unclear. The germline gives CDR1 SGHNT, CDR2 YYREEE (reference sequence). Trimming took 4 bases from V and 3 from J, leaving 12 bases between them. The CDR3 runs to 14 residues. CDR3 bases: TGTGCCAGCAGCCCTGATCCCAGGACAGATACGCAGTATTTT. Translation gives CASSPDPRTDTQYF. The full variable domain, its missing parts supplied by reference TRBV5-4 and TRBJ2-3, is ETGVTQSPTHLIKTRGQQVTLRCSSQSGHNTVSWYQQALGQGPQFIFQYYREEENGRGNFPPRFSGLQFPNYSSELNVNALELDDSALYLCASSPDPRTDTQYFGPGTRLTVL.

This clone appeared a single time. The chain combines TRBV27 with TRBJ2-1; D is uncertain. The germline gives CDR1 MNHEY, CDR2 SMNVEV (reference sequence). The CDR3 extends over 12 amino acids. With 3 bases removed from V and 5 bases from J, the gap between germline ends came to 5 bases. CDR3 in amino acids: CASSFQNNEQFF. The CDR3 nucleotides read TGTGCCAGCAGTTTCCAGAACAATGAGCAGTTCTTC.

This clone is a singleton in its sample. The rearrangement uses TRBV12-5 and TRBJ2-7; D is undetermined. Germline V gene sequence: CDR1 LGHNT, CDR2 FRNRAP. Trimming left V 3 bases short and J 5 bases short, with 11 bases between. This CDR3 has 13 residues. The chain's CDR3 is CASGFVRNHEQYF. The CDR3 region has the DNA TGTGCTAGTGGTTTTGTTAGAAACCACGAGCAGTACTTC. Complete variable domain (other parts from reference TRBV12-5 and TRBJ2-7): DARVTQTPRHKVTEMGQEVTMRCQPILGHNTVFWYRQTMMQGLELLAYFRNRAPLDDSGMPKDRFSAEMPDATLATLKIQPSEPRDSAVYFCASGFVRNHEQYFGPGTRLTVT.

This chain connects TRBV18 to TRBJ2-1, with 12 nucleotides matching TRBD2. Germline V CDR1 and CDR2: KGHSH, LQKENI. The CDR3 is 16 amino acids. With V trimmed by 5 bases and J by 2 bases, 4 bases remained unmatched. The CDR3 is CASSTLAGGTYNEQFF. The DNA for the CDR3 is TGTGCCAGCTCAACTCTAGCGGGGGGGACCTACAATGAGCAGTTCTTC.